This passage covers 5 T cell receptor beta chains from one sample sequenced in a study of Ad26.COV2.S vaccination and SARS-CoV-2 variants (dated by TCRdb to 2020 to 2022). Preparation of the library involved the immunoSEQ multiplex PCR assay. This is the immuneACCESS table as TCRdb keeps it, with only in-frame sequences that have V and J called. A part of the clones is gone; compared with another copy, unresolved V genes explain less than half, and the rest is unexplained. The sample profile shows about 440,000 clones; around 88% of them were found once. Of the sample, around 13% falls within the top ten clones. This specimen's treatment or condition label, interpreted: some 19 received Ad26.COV2.S at low or high dose, single or two shots; about 5 received placebo; per-sample allocation not given. For vaccine and placebo recipients, the sequenced repertoires came from samples collected on day 63 after the first injection.

Sequencing used peripheral blood, obtained in a trial of Ad26.COV2.S vaccine versus placebo. The origin of the receptors is a person between 18 and 59 years old who received the Ad26.COV2.S COVID-19 vaccine or a placebo.

On this clone: The same CDR3 arises from other DNA sequences in this sample as well. This chain uses TRBV19 with TRBJ1-5; no firm D call. The V end was cut by 5 bases, the J end by 2 bases, with 7 bases between. CDR3 size: 13 residues. Germline loops: CDR1 LNHDA, CDR2 SQIVND (reference sequence). CDR3: CASSFGGNQPQHF. CDR3 sequence (DNA): TGTGCCAGTAGTTTCGGTGGCAATCAGCCCCAGCATTTT.

In this sample, this clone turned up once. The chain recombines TRBV3-1 (or the pseudogene TRBV3-2) with TRBJ2-7; a possible D gene is TRBD1 (8 bases). Trimming took off 4 bases at V and 4 bases at J, with 17 bases between the two ends. CDR3 length: 15 amino acids. Germline V gene lookup returns CDR1 LGHDT and CDR2 YNNKEL (reference sequence). Here the CDR3 DNA reads TGTGCCAGCAGCCGCGGACAGGGAGGGACGTACGAGCAGTACTTC. It yields the protein CASSRGQGGTYEQYF.

About this clone: Other DNA sequences from this sample encode an identical CDR3 as well. The chain uses TRBV7-3 and TRBJ2-3; a weak D match, TRBD2 (6 bases). Trimming left V 5 bases short and J 6 bases short, with 12 bases between. The CDR3 is 13 amino acids. Germline values: CDR1 SGHTA, CDR2 FQGTGA. The CDR3 bases are TGTGCCAGCAGCCTAGGAGGGAGGGATACGCAGTATTTT. It translates to CASSLGGRDTQYF.

The rearrangement links TRBV19 to TRBJ1-5; 7 positions agree with TRBD1. This CDR3 is 15 amino acids long. Trimming at V came to 6 bases and at J to 1 base, leaving 6 bases not matched to a gene. Germline CDR1 LNHDA, CDR2 SQIVND (reference sequence). CDR3 sequence reads: CASRIRQGSNQPQHF. The CDR3 DNA reads as TGTGCCAGTAGGATAAGACAGGGAAGCAATCAGCCCCAGCATTTT.

The rearrangement joins TRBV9 to TRBJ1-1, with a possible D match to TRBD1 (5 bases). The CDR3 totals 14 residues. Trimming cost V 4 bases and J 4 bases, with 14 bases left between them. Germline assignment: CDR1 SGDLS and CDR2 YYNGEE. The CDR3 sequence: CASSPPGGGTEAFF. As DNA, the CDR3 is TGTGCCAGCAGCCCACCCGGGGGAGGCACTGAAGCTTTCTTT.